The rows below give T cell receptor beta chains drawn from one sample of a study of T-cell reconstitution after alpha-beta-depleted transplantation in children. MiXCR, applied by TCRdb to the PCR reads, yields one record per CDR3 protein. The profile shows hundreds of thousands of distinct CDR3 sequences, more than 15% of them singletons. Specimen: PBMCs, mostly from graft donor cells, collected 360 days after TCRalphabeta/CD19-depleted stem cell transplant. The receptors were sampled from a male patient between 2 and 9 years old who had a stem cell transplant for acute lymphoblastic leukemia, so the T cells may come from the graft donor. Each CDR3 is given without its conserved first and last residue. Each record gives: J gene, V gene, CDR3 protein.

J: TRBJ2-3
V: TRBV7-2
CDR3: ASSLRTGRGADTQY

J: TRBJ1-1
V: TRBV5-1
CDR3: ASSRSNVSVTEAF

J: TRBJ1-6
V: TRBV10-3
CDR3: ASQQGALGSPLH

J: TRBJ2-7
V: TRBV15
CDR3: ATSRGWDGSYEQY

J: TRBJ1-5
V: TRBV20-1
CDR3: SARTGNSNQPQH

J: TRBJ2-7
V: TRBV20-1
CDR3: SARTFYEQY

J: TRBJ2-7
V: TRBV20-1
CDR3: SARDPGTGDEQY

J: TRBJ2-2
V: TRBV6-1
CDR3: ASSRPGSHPNTGELF

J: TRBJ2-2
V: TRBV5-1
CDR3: ASTRGRLLDTGELF

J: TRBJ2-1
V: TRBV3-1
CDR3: ASRLAGGSEQF

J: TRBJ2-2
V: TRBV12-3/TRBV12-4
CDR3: ASRGHSNTGELF

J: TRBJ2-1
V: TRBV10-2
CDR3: ASSARDRGRGWDEQF

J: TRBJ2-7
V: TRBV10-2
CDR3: ASSGASDSYEQY

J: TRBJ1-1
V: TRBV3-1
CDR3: ASSQHGARGSGNTEAF

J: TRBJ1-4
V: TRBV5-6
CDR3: ASSLVDRGNEKLF

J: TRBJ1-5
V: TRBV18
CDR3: ASSPGARDQPQH

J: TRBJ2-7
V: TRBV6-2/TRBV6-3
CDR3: ASSFATGQQY

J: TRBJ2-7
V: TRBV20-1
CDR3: SAREDGGTYEQY

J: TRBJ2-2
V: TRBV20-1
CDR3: SASGTNNTGELF

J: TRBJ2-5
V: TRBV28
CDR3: ASEAYRDRETQY

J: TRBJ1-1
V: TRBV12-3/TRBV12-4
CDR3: ASRISTGWVDTEAF

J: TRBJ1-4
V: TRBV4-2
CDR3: ASSQDRDYFEKLF

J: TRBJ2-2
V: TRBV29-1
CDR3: SVGRVTGELF

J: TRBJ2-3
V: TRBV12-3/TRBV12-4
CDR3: ASSKLAGGPEDTQY

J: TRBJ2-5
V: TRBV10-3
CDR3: AISESKSTYQETQY

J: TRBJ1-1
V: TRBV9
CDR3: ASSVEGIGEAF

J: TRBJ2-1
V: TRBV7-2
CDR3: ASSLVVGQAYNEQF

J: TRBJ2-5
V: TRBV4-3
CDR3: ASSQDRAGETQY

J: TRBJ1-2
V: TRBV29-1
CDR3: SVDALTGLNYGYT

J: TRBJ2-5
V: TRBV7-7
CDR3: ASSPGTSLGKTQY

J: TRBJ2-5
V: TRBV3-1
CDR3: ASSQPWGGRETQY

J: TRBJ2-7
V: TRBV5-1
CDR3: ASSLDRRGEQY

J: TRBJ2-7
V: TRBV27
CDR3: ASTTGGGSYEQY

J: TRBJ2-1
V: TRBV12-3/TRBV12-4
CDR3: ASSFLTDDNEQF

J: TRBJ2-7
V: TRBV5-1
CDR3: ASSVLEGARGNYEQY

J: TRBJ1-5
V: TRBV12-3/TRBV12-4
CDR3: ASCWTGARANQPQH

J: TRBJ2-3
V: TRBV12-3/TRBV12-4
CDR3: ASSSTKGLAGTDTQY

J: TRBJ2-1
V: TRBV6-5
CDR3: ASSYKTSGGPEF

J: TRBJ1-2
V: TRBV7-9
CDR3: ASSSDIGGYT

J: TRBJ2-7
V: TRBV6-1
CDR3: ASRGQGIYYEQY

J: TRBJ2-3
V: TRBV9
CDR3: ASSVVGQGRDTQY

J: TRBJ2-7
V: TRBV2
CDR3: ASKGSLAGTNEQY

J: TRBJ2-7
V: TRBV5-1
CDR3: ASSSTGHEQY

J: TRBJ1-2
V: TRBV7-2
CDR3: ASSLEGEFYGYT

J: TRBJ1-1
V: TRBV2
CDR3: ATRKENTEAF

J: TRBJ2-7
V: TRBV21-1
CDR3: ASSKVGAWLNEQY

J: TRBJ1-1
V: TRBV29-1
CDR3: SVEVQFQGEAF

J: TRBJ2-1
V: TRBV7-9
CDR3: ASSFGGFYNEQF

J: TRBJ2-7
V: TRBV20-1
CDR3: SARDPIGGRLYEQY

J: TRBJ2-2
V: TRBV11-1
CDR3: ASSPAGTSGNANTGELF

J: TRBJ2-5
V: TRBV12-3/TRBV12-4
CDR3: ASSLNGGGETQY

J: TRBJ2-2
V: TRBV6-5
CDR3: ASSYRDLGELF

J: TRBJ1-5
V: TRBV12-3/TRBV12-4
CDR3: ASTPDRWGQPQH

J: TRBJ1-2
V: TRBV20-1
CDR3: SALQGFGYT

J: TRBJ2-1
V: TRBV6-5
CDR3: ASSYVGYQDEQF

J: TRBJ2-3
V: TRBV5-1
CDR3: ASSLAGDTQY

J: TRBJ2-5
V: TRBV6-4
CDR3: ASSLTKWGGPYQETQY

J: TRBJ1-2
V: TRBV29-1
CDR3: SARKGFYGYT

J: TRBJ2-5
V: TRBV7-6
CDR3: ASSLEGVEGETQY

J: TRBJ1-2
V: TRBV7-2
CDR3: ASSLLTGFDGYT